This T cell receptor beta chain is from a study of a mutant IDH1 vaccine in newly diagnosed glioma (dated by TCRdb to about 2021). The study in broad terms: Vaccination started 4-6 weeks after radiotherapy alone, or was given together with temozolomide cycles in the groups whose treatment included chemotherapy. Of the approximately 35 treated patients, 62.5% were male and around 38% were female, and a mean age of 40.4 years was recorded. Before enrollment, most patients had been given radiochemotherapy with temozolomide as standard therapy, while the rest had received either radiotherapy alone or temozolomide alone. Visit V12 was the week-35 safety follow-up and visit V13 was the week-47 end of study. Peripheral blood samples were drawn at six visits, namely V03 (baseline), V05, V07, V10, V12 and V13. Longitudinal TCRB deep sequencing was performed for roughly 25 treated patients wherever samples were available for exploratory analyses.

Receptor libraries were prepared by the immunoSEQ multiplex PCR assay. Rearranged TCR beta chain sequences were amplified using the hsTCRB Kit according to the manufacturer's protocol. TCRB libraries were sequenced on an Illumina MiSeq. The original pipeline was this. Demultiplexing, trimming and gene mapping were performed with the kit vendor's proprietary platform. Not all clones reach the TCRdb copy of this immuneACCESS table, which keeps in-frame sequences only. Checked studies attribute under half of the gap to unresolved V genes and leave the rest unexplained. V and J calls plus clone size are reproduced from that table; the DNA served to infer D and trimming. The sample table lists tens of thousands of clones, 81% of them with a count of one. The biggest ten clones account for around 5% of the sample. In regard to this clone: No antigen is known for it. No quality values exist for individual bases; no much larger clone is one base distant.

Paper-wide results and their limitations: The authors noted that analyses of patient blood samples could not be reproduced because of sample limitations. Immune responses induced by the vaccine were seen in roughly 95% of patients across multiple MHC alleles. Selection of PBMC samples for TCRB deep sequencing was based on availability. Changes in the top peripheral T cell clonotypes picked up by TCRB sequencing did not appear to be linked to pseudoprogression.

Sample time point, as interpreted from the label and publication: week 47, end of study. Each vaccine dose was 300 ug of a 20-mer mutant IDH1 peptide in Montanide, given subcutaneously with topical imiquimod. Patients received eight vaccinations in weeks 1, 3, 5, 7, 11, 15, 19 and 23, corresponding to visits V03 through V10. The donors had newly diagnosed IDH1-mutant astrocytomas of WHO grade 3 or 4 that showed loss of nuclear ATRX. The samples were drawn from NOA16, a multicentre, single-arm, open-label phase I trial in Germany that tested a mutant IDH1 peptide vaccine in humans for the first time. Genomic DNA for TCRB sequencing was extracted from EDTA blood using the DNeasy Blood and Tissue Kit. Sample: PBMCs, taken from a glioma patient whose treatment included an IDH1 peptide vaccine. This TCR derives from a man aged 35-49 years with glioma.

The nucleotides read TGCGCCAGCAGCCGGGGGACAGGAGACACCGGGGAGCTGTTTTTT. It codes for CASSRGTGDTGELFF. In this chain, TRBV5-1 is recombined with TRBJ2-2; 8 bases in the middle match TRBD1. V loses 4 bases at its end and J loses 3 bases; junction bases beyond the gene matches: 5. The germline V gene specifies SGHRS as CDR1 and YFSETQ as CDR2. Spanning cysteine to phenylalanine, the CDR3 consists of 15 amino acids. The kept DNA is CDR3 alone, 45 bases in frame from the first base.